The text below deals with one T cell receptor (beta chain). The antigen is undetermined. PCR involved 60 Vbeta and 13 Jbeta primers. Assay used: immunoSEQ multiplex PCR; TCRdb lists only in-frame clones, some missing. The repertoire holds some 220,000 clones, with almost 85% as singletons. The data originate from a study of cytomegalovirus exposure and HLA in healthy donors. Germline assignment: CDR1 KGHSH and CDR2 LQKENI. V lost 2 bases to trimming and J lost 9 bases, with 5 bases between them. CDR3 length: 11 residues. General study points: One cluster of highly shared sequence variants probably arose as a sequencing artifact. Within a later analysis, the majority of CMV-associated TCR beta chains appeared HLA-restricted. Analysis was carried out at a later point, and it linked a missense DCLRE1C variant to TCR beta V- and J-gene trimming.

The sample taken for sequencing was PBMCs. This TCR came from a woman in her forties in good health and CMV-seronegative. This sequence joins TRBV18 and TRBJ2-1; D not certain. CDR3 protein: CASSPGPEQFF. CDR3 DNA sequence: TGTGCCAGCTCACCAGGCCCTGAGCAGTTCTTC.